A single sample is the source of the 12 T cell receptor beta chains below, sequenced in a study of identical twins' blood T cells. From the 5' RACE reads, TCRdb called clonotypes with MiXCR, one entry per CDR3 protein. The table includes roughly 340,000 distinct CDR3 sequences, 28% detected once. Sequencing used PBMCs. The receptors here all came from a woman aged 18-55 years in good health.

In this sample, this clonotype turned up a few times. This CDR3 is CASRRTSGSYNEQFF. CDR3 DNA: TGTGCCAGCAGGAGGACTAGCGGCTCCTACAATGAGCAGTTCTTC. V is TRBV7-2 and J is TRBJ2-1; TRBD2 aligns across 10 bases. Trimming cost V 6 bases and J 0 bases; bases outside gene matches: 2. This CDR3 has 15 amino acids. Germline loops: CDR1 SGHTA, CDR2 FQGNSA.

The chain carries TRBV4-3 and TRBJ2-7; D remains ambiguous. This CDR3 is built from 16 residues. V was shortened by 0 bases and J by 2 bases, with 14 bases between the two germline ends. Germline V gene sequence: CDR1 LGHNA, CDR2 YSLEER. CDR3 in DNA: TGCGCCAGCAGCCAAGATCTGTCGGTCAGAGCCTACGAGCAGTACTTC. The encoded protein is CASSQDLSVRAYEQYF.

This sequence joins TRBV20-1 and TRBJ2-3, with a tentative D call TRBD1 (6 bases). The CDR3 length is 12 residues. The germline gives CDR1 DFQATT, CDR2 SNEGSKA (reference sequence). Trimming removed 7 bases from V and 4 bases from J, with 12 bases in between. In nucleotides, the CDR3 is TGCAGTGTAAGGGGGAGCGCAGATACGCAGTATTTT. It codes for CSVRGSADTQYF.

As to this clonotype: This may arise from a read error, as a much more abundant clone is one base away. The chain joins TRBV2 to TRBJ1-2; TRBD1 matches 7 bases. V lost 11 bases to trimming and J lost 2 bases; unmatched junction nucleotides: 20. There are 17 residues in the CDR3. Germline lookup yields CDR1 SNHLY and CDR2 FYNNEI. The chain's CDR3 is CAAPLQRTGGSNYGYTF. The DNA of the CDR3 is TGTGCCGCACCATTACAACGGACAGGAGGATCCAACTATGGCTACACCTTC.

The sample holds a few counts of this clonotype. V is TRBV20-1 and J is TRBJ1-1; unclear D gene. Trimming cost V 3 bases and J 4 bases, with 18 bases left between them. The CDR3 sequence is 15 residues long. Germline V gene data show CDR1 as DFQATT and CDR2 as SNEGSKA (reference sequence). CDR3 protein: CSASLQSGGTTEAFF. The CDR3 bases are TGCAGTGCTAGTTTACAATCAGGCGGTACCACTGAAGCTTTCTTT.

V and J are TRBV5-4 and TRBJ2-1; D is possibly TRBD1 (6 bases). Trimming shortened V by 5 bases and J by 3 bases, and 9 bases separated the two germline ends. From germline, CDR1 is SGHNT and CDR2 YYREEE (reference sequence). The CDR3 sequence is 13 residues long. The CDR3 DNA reads as TGTGCCAGCAGTGGGACAAGCTACAATGAGCAGTTCTTC. Protein sequence: CASSGTSYNEQFF.

This sequence joins TRBV5-5 and TRBJ1-4; no clear D gene. V lost 3 bases to trimming and J lost 4 bases, with 4 bases between them. This CDR3 is 12 amino acids long. Germline V gene sequence: CDR1 SGHKS, CDR2 YYEKEE (reference sequence). The CDR3 coding sequence is TGTGCCAGCAGCTGGGGTAATGAAAAACTGTTTTTT. This sequence encodes CASSWGNEKLFF. Supplemented by reference TRBV5-5 and TRBJ1-4, the full variable domain reads DAGVTQSPTHLIKTRGQQVTLRCSPISGHKSVSWYQQVLGQGPQFIFQYYEKEERGRGNFPDRFSARQFPNYSSELNVNALLLGDSALYLCASSWGNEKLFFGSGTQLSVL.

In regard to this clonotype: Given a much more abundant clone one base away, this may be a read error. The chain employs TRBV20-1 and TRBJ1-4; D perhaps matches TRBD1 (5 bases). The CDR3 length is 13 residues. CDR1 and CDR2 from the germline V gene are DFQATT and SNEGSKA (reference sequence). The CDR3 nucleotides are TGCGGTGCTAGAGCGGAGGGGTTTGAAAAACTGTTTTTT. Amino acid sequence: CGARAEGFEKLFF.

The chain joins TRBV15 to TRBJ2-3; 7 bases agree with TRBD1. This CDR3 is built from 15 residues. V trimming: 3 bases; J trimming: 2 bases; junction bases outside the gene matches: 5. Per germline, CDR1 LNHNV and CDR2 YYDKDF (reference sequence). The CDR3 DNA sequence: TGTGCCACCAGCAGGGACAGGTTTACCACAGATACGCAGTATTTT. This translates into CATSRDRFTTDTQYF.

This chain links TRBV7-9 with TRBJ1-1; D remains ambiguous. The CDR3 has 13 residues. The germline CDR1 and CDR2 sequences are SEHNR and FQNEAQ (reference sequence). V was trimmed by 8 bases and J by 2 bases, leaving 12 bases between them. The DNA of the CDR3 is TGTGCCAGCTGCTGGACGGGAAACACTGAAGCTTTCTTT. It codes for CASCWTGNTEAFF.

This clonotype came up a few times. The rearrangement uses TRBV5-1 and TRBJ1-2, with 9 bases lining up with TRBD1. Losses at the gene ends were 5 bases for V and 6 bases for J; bases not matched to a gene: 8. The CDR3 runs to 14 residues. Germline CDR1 SGHRS, CDR2 YFSETQ. The CDR3 DNA reads TGCGCCAGCAGTCCCCCGACAGGGGGGCATGGCTACACCTTC. This encodes CASSPPTGGHGYTF.

This clonotype was found once. This may be a read error, as it is one base from a much larger clone. V gene TRBV24-1 combines with J gene TRBJ2-1; D unresolved. With 3 bases removed from V and 3 bases from J, the gap between germline ends came to 5 bases. Germline values: CDR1 KGHDR, CDR2 SFDVKD. The length of the CDR3 is 13 residues. The CDR3 reads CATSDTNYNEQFF. CDR3 DNA: TGTGCCACCAGTGATACTAACTACAATGAGCAGTTCTTC.